These 19 T cell receptor beta chains share one sample of origin, sequenced in a study of technical replicates of blood from several donors (dated by TCRdb to the late 2010s). The receptor library was made with the immunoSEQ multiplex PCR assay. TCRdb took this table from immuneACCESS and kept in-frame rearrangements with V and J called. Such tables lack part of the clones; where checked against another copy, unresolved V genes explain under half of the gap, and the rest is unexplained. The sample records 65,000 to 95,000 clones, approximately 97% of which are singletons. 0.25% to 0.3% of the sample belongs to the ten largest clones. The sample taken for sequencing was T cells isolated from PBMCs. The receptors derive from a human donor in good health.

The gene calls are TRBV30 and TRBJ2-1; 7 bases align to TRBD2. Germline loops: CDR1 GTSNPN, CDR2 SVGIG (reference sequence). CDR3 length: 16 amino acids. After removal of 2 bases from V and 0 bases from J, the junction contained 7 bases not matched to a gene. CDR3 sequence (DNA): TGTGCCTGGAGTCCAAAACTAGCGAGCTCCTACAATGAGCAGTTCTTC. Protein product: CAWSPKLASSYNEQFF.

The V and J genes are TRBV6-6 and TRBJ2-1; 7 bases are a match to TRBD2. The CDR3 has 15 amino acids. Germline assignment: CDR1 MNHNY and CDR2 SVGAGI (reference sequence). The J segment lost 4 bases and the V segment lost 6 bases, leaving 9 bases of the junction unmatched. The chain's CDR3 is CASSLQTSPYNEQFF. The CDR3, as DNA: TGTGCCAGCAGCCTCCAGACTAGCCCATACAATGAGCAGTTCTTC.

The genes are TRBV5-1 and TRBJ2-3; 7 bases match TRBD2. V gave up 1 base and J gave up 3 bases; unmatched junction bases: 5. The CDR3 is 15 residues long. Germline V CDR1 and CDR2: SGHRS, YFSETQ. CDR3 protein: CASSLLREVTDTQYF. The CDR3 DNA follows: TGCGCCAGCAGCTTGCTACGGGAGGTTACAGATACGCAGTATTTT.

The chain recombines TRBV30 with TRBJ1-3, with 8 bases aligning to TRBD1. Germline V gene lookup returns CDR1 GTSNPN and CDR2 SVGIG (reference sequence). V shed 5 bases, J shed 6 bases, and the junction held 3 bases outside the gene matches. The CDR3 spans 12 residues. Here the CDR3 DNA reads TGTGCCTGGGGACAGGGACTAAACACCATATATTTT. Translated: CAWGQGLNTIYF.

The CDR3 sequence: CASSVKGELAYEKLFF. CDR3 DNA sequence: TGTGCCAGCAGCGTTAAAGGGGAATTAGCCTATGAAAAACTGTTTTTT. The chain couples TRBV9 to TRBJ1-4, with a possible D match to TRBD1 (5 bases). Germline CDR1 and CDR2: SGDLS and YYNGEE. V was clipped by 2 bases and J by 6 bases, with 17 bases between them. The CDR3 has 16 amino acids. Complete variable domain (other parts from reference TRBV9 and TRBJ1-4): DSGVTQTPKHLITATGQRVTLRCSPRSGDLSVYWYQQSLDQGLQFLIQYYNGEERAKGNILERFSAQQFPDLHSELNLSSLELGDSALYFCASSVKGELAYEKLFFGSGTQLSVL.

V and J are TRBV7-2 and TRBJ2-3; 8 bases align to TRBD1. V shed 1 base, J shed 5 bases, and the junction held 11 bases outside the gene matches. CDR3 length: 17 amino acids. Germline V lookup: CDR1 SGHTA, CDR2 FQGNSA. The CDR3 nucleotides are TGTGCCAGCAGCTTAGACGGACAGGGCGTGTTCATAGATACGCAGTATTTT. The encoded protein is CASSLDGQGVFIDTQYF.

V is TRBV9 and J is TRBJ2-7, with 9 bases aligning to TRBD2. The V gene end was trimmed by 0 bases and the J gene end by 1 base; junction bases not matched to a gene: 2. The CDR3 is 15 amino acids. Germline CDR1 reads SGDLS; CDR2 reads YYNGEE. CDR3 DNA sequence: TGTGCCAGCAGCGTAGGACTAGCGGCATCCTACGAGCAGTACTTC. Its translation: CASSVGLAASYEQYF.

This chain uses TRBV19 with TRBJ2-7, with a weak D call TRBD2 (5 bases). The germline CDR1 and CDR2 sequences are LNHDA and SQIVND (reference sequence). The CDR3 length is 12 residues. V lost 4 bases to trimming and J lost 3 bases, with 7 bases between them. The CDR3 sequence is CASSNGVYEQYF. The CDR3 DNA sequence: TGTGCCAGTAGTAACGGGGTCTACGAGCAGTACTTC.

The chain has TRBV2 and TRBJ1-5; possibly TRBD1 for D (5 bases). The CDR3 loop spans 14 amino acids. Trimming left V 2 bases short and J 9 bases short, with 14 bases between. Germline CDR1 reads SNHLY; CDR2 reads FYNNEI. CDR3 region: CASSEYGRDTPQHF. CDR3 DNA: TGTGCCAGCAGTGAATATGGCAGGGATACGCCCCAGCATTTT. Full variable domain (rest looked up from reference TRBV2 and TRBJ1-5): EPEVTQTPSHQVTQMGQEVILRCVPISNHLYFYWYRQILGQKVEFLVSFYNNEISEKSEIFDDQFSVERPDGSNFTLKIRSTKLEDSAMYFCASSEYGRDTPQHFGDGTRLSIL.

This chain links TRBV4-1 with TRBJ2-5; TRBD2 is a possible D gene (6 bases). CDR3 size: 13 residues. CDR1 is MGHRA and CDR2 is YSYEKL in the germline V gene. V was pared by 2 bases and J by 5 bases, with 9 bases between. CDR3 protein: CASSQRAGETQYF. The DNA of the CDR3 is TGCGCCAGCAGCCAACGGGCGGGGGAGACCCAGTACTTC.

This chain joins TRBV6-1 and TRBJ2-5; TRBD2 agrees at 9 bases. Germline CDR1 MNHNS, CDR2 SASEGT. This CDR3 is 16 amino acids long. The trim removed 1 base at V and 4 bases at J, leaving 7 bases unmatched. The CDR3 DNA reads TGTGCCAGCAGTGAAGGCGGCGGGAGGGCCAGAGAGACCCAGTACTTC. It encodes CASSEGGGRARETQYF.

This clone was detected only once. V gene TRBV2 combines with J gene TRBJ2-7, with no clear D. The CDR3 contains 12 residues. Germline V gene sequence: CDR1 SNHLY, CDR2 FYNNEI. V was cut by 3 bases and J by 3 bases, with 6 bases left in between. The DNA for the CDR3 is TGTGCCAGCAGTGACAGGTTCTACGAGCAGTACTTC. Protein: CASSDRFYEQYF.

This clone came up once. J is TRBJ2-7 and V is TRBV10-3; 7 positions agree with TRBD2. CDR3 size: 14 residues. V trimming: 10 bases; J trimming: 3 bases; junction bases outside the gene matches: 12. CDR1 and CDR2 from the germline V gene are ENHRY and SYGVKD. The CDR3 coding sequence is TGTGCCACCGACGACAGCGGGAATAACTACGAGCAGTACTTC. Amino acid sequence: CATDDSGNNYEQYF.

The rearrangement uses TRBV25-1 and TRBJ1-1; no clear D gene. With 2 bases removed from V and 5 bases from J, the gap between germline ends came to 12 bases. The CDR3 runs to 14 residues. Germline V gene data show CDR1 as MGHDK and CDR2 as SYGVNS. This CDR3 is CASSEGQPGTEAFF. Written as DNA, the CDR3 is TGTGCCAGCAGTGAAGGTCAGCCCGGGACTGAAGCTTTCTTT.

V gene TRBV6-5 combines with J gene TRBJ1-2; the D is unclear. The CDR3 extends over 12 amino acids. Trimming shortened V by 0 bases and J by 8 bases, and 7 bases separated the two germline ends. The V gene's germline CDR1 is MNHEY and CDR2 SVGAGI. The CDR3 protein is CASSYSRNGYTF. The CDR3 DNA is TGTGCCAGCAGTTACTCCAGAAACGGCTACACCTTC.

The J gene is TRBJ2-7, the V gene TRBV27; 9 bases align to TRBD1. CDR1 and CDR2 from the germline V gene are MNHEY and SMNVEV (reference sequence). The CDR3 runs 13 residues. Trimming took 8 bases from V and 2 from J; bases not matched to a gene: 4. DNA for the CDR3: TGTGCCAGCCGCCGACAGGGGGCCTACGAGCAGTACTTC. This sequence encodes CASRRQGAYEQYF.

V gene TRBV6-5 combines with J gene TRBJ2-2; 8 positions agree with TRBD2. Germline CDR1 is MNHEY and CDR2 is SVGAGI. This CDR3 comprises 14 residues. The ends lost 7 bases at V and 4 bases at J; junction bases unmatched: 5. CDR3 sequence reads: CASIGSGGTGELFF. DNA for the CDR3: TGTGCCAGCATAGGAAGCGGGGGCACCGGGGAGCTGTTTTTT.

This clone has just one count. V usage is TRBV30 and J usage is TRBJ1-5; 11 bases match TRBD1. With V trimmed by 0 bases and J by 4 bases, 8 bases remained unmatched. Germline lookup yields CDR1 GTSNPN and CDR2 SVGIG (reference sequence). The CDR3 covers 17 residues. CDR3 amino acids: CAWSVRGQGARNQPQHF. The DNA for the CDR3 is TGTGCCTGGAGTGTACGAGGACAGGGGGCTAGAAATCAGCCCCAGCATTTT.

The rearrangement joins TRBV20-1 to TRBJ2-7; D gene ambiguous. Trimming stripped 3 bases from V and 3 bases from J, with 6 bases between. The V gene's germline CDR1 is DFQATT and CDR2 SNEGSKA (reference sequence). This CDR3 is 11 amino acids long. CDR3 region: CSASVSYEQYF. CDR3 bases: TGCAGTGCTAGTGTCAGCTACGAGCAGTACTTC.